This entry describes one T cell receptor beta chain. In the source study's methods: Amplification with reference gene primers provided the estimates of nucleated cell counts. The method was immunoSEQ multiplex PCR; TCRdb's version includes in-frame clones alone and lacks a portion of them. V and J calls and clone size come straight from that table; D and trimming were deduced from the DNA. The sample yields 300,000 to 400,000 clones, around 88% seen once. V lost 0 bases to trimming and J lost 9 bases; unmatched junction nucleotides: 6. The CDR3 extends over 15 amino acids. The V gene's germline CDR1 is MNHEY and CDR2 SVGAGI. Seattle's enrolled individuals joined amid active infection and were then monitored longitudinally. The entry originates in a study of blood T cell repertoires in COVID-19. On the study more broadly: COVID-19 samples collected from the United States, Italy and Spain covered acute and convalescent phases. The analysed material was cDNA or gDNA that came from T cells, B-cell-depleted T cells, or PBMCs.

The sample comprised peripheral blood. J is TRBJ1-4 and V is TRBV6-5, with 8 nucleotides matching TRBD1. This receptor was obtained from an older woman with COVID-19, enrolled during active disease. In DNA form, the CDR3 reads TGTGCCAGCAGTTACTCGAGGCAGGGGGCCCAAAAACTGTTTTTT. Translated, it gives CASSYSRQGAQKLFF.